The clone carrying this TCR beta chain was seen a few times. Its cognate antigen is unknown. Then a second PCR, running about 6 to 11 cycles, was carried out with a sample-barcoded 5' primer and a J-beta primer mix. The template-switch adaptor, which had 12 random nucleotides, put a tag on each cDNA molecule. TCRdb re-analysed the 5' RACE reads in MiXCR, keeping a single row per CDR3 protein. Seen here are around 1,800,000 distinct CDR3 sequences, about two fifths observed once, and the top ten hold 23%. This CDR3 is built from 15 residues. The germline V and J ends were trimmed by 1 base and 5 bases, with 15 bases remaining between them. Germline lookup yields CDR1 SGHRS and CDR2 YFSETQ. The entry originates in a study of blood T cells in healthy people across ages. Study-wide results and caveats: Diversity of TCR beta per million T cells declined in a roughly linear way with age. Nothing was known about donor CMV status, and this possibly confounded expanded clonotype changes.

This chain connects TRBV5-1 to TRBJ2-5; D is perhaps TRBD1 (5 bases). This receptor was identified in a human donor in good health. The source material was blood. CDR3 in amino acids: CASSLFGVAGETQYF. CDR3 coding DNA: TGCGCCAGCAGCTTGTTTGGGGTAGCAGGGGAGACCCAGTACTTC.